These 24 T cell receptor beta chains were sequenced from one sample in a study of CD4 T cells in relation to SARS-CoV-2 and coronaviruses. CD4+ T cells from unexposed donors were obtained before the COVID-19 pandemic (2011-2018). Isolation of CD4+ T cells took place after nine to ten days in culture. These TCRs' antigens remain unknown. Method: immunoSEQ multiplex PCR; TCRdb's copy keeps in-frame clones and lacks some. The repertoire has roughly 23,000 clones, roughly 73% of them found once; the top ten carry about a sixth. Sequencing was carried out using CD4+ T cells from PBMCs, cultured in vitro. The origin of the receptors is a human donor in good health.

The chain is built from TRBV14 and TRBJ2-5, with D perhaps matching TRBD2 (6 bases). The CDR3 is 15 residues long. With 4 bases removed from V and 2 bases from J, the gap between germline ends came to 14 bases. Germline CDR1 reads SGHDN; CDR2 reads FVKESK. CDR3 residues: CASSRGVGRQETQYF. Here the CDR3 DNA reads TGTGCCAGCAGCCGGGGGGTAGGGAGACAAGAGACCCAGTACTTC.

The chain uses TRBV5-1 and TRBJ1-1; D may be TRBD1 (6 bases). V was pared by 4 bases and J by 1 base, with 14 bases between. This CDR3 contains 15 residues. CDR1 is SGHRS, CDR2 YFSETQ, per germline. The CDR3 nucleotides read TGCGCCAGCAGCAACCTTGGGACATCGAACACTGAAGCTTTCTTT. It is translated as CASSNLGTSNTEAFF.

In this sample, this clone turned up a few times. The chain couples TRBV7-2 to TRBJ2-2; TRBD2 aligns across 13 bases. The germline V gene has CDR1 SGHTA and CDR2 FQGNSA. This CDR3 is built from 16 residues. V dropped 4 bases and J dropped 4; count of bases not matched to a gene: 3. The CDR3 DNA reads as TGTGCCAGCAGCTCAGGACTAGCGGGAGCCACCGGGGAGCTGTTTTTT. It translates to CASSSGLAGATGELFF.

This chain links TRBV2 with TRBJ1-1; D unclear. CDR1 is SNHLY, CDR2 FYNNEI, per germline. V dropped 3 bases and J dropped 1 base, with 9 bases sitting between them. The CDR3 runs to 14 residues. This chain's CDR3 is CASSENHGNTEAFF. CDR3 bases: TGTGCCAGCAGTGAGAACCATGGGAACACTGAAGCTTTCTTT.

The V and J genes are TRBV18 and TRBJ1-2; D not certain. Trimming pared 3 bases from V and 2 bases from J, leaving 22 bases between. In germline, CDR1 is KGHSH, CDR2 LQKENI. This CDR3 has 18 residues. The CDR3 region is CASSPNTGSADLNYGYTF. The CDR3 DNA is TGTGCCAGCTCACCTAACACCGGTTCGGCAGACTTAAACTATGGCTACACCTTC.

The V and J genes are TRBV7-6 and TRBJ2-1; TRBD1 agrees at 10 bases. V trimming: 5 bases; J trimming: 5 bases; junction bases outside the gene matches: 6. In germline, CDR1 is SGHVS, CDR2 FNYEAQ. CDR3 length: 15 residues. This CDR3 reads CASSLGQGRDNEQFF. The CDR3 nucleotides read TGTGCCAGCAGCCTGGGACAGGGGAGGGACAATGAGCAGTTCTTC.

The chain uses TRBV18 and TRBJ2-3; 10 bases line up with TRBD2. Germline V gene data show CDR1 as KGHSH and CDR2 as LQKENI. With 3 bases clipped from V and 4 bases from J, the junction kept 7 bases outside the gene matches. The length of the CDR3 is 16 residues. Here the CDR3 DNA reads TGTGCCAGCTCACCCCTAGCGGGAGTGGGAGCAGATACGCAGTATTTT. It yields the protein CASSPLAGVGADTQYF.

J is TRBJ2-2 and V is TRBV19, with D uncertain. In germline, CDR1 is LNHDA, CDR2 SQIVND (reference sequence). The length of the CDR3 is 13 residues. Trimming pared 3 bases from V and 4 bases from J, leaving 6 bases between. CDR3 nucleotides: TGTGCCAGTAGTATCGTGGCCACCGGGGAGCTGTTTTTT. This encodes CASSIVATGELFF.

The rearrangement links TRBV30 to TRBJ1-1; D unclear. Looked up from germline, CDR1 is GTSNPN and CDR2 is SVGIG (reference sequence). V was pared by 3 bases and J by 7 bases, with 9 bases between. CDR3 length: 11 residues. CDR3 sequence: CAWRARGEAFF. The CDR3 nucleotides read TGTGCCTGGAGGGCACGAGGTGAAGCTTTCTTT.

The genes are TRBV15 and TRBJ1-1; no reliable D call. Per germline, CDR1 LNHNV and CDR2 YYDKDF (reference sequence). This CDR3 region has 13 residues. V lost 2 bases to trimming and J lost 1 base, with 5 bases between them. The CDR3 region is CATSRKTNTEAFF. In DNA form, the CDR3 reads TGTGCCACCAGCAGAAAAACGAACACTGAAGCTTTCTTT.

This clone has more than one count but fewer than ten. The rearrangement joins TRBV3-1 (or the pseudogene TRBV3-2) to TRBJ2-7; D possibly corresponds to TRBD2 (6 bases). Trimming removed 3 bases at V and 5 bases at J, with 11 bases between. Germline V gene data show CDR1 as LGHDT and CDR2 as YNNKEL (reference sequence). There are 13 residues in the CDR3. CDR3 coding DNA: TGTGCCAGCAGCCAGCACCTAGCGCACGAGCAGTACTTC. This translates into CASSQHLAHEQYF.

The chain recombines TRBV5-1 with TRBJ1-2; D may be TRBD1 (5 bases). The CDR3 consists of 14 residues. Germline lookup yields CDR1 SGHRS and CDR2 YFSETQ. V was trimmed by 4 bases and J by 4 bases, leaving 14 bases between them. CDR3 coding DNA: TGCGCCAGCAGCGTCGTCACAGGATCCTATGGCTACACCTTC. It specifies CASSVVTGSYGYTF. Filled out from reference TRBV5-1 and TRBJ1-2, the complete variable domain reads KAGVTQTPRYLIKTRGQQVTLSCSPISGHRSVSWYQQTPGQGLQFLFEYFSETQRNKGNFPGRFSGRQFSNSRSEMNVSTLELGDSALYLCASSVVTGSYGYTFGSGTRLTVV.

V gene TRBV29-1 combines with J gene TRBJ1-1; D is undetermined. In germline, CDR1 is SQVTM, CDR2 ANQGSEA. The CDR3 runs 13 residues. The ends were cut back, 1 base at V and 1 base at J, with 7 bases in the middle. The CDR3 protein is CSVEGSGNTEAFF. The CDR3 nucleotides read TGCAGCGTTGAAGGGTCGGGGAACACTGAAGCTTTCTTT.

This chain joins TRBV3-1 (or the pseudogene TRBV3-2) and TRBJ1-1; no clear D. The germline CDR1 and CDR2 sequences are LGHDT and YNNKEL (reference sequence). V lost 0 bases, J lost 5 bases, and 16 bases lay in between. The CDR3 spans 16 residues. The CDR3 here is CASSQDLLWGNTEAFF. The CDR3 DNA reads as TGTGCCAGCAGCCAAGATCTTTTGTGGGGAAATACTGAAGCTTTCTTT.

The rearrangement links TRBV10-3 to TRBJ1-1, with D possibly TRBD1 on 5 matching bases. V lost 6 bases and J lost 6, with 8 bases in between. CDR1 ENHRY and CDR2 SYGVKD come from the germline V gene. The CDR3 runs 11 residues. The CDR3 sequence is CAISAGPEAFF. The CDR3 nucleotides read TGTGCCATCAGCGCGGGGCCTGAAGCTTTCTTT.

The chain uses TRBV30 and TRBJ2-7; D unclear. CDR1 and CDR2 from the germline V gene are GTSNPN and SVGIG (reference sequence). V lost 6 bases, J lost 3 bases, and 9 bases lay in between. This CDR3 is 11 amino acids long. CDR3 protein: CACSQRYEQYF. CDR3 coding DNA: TGTGCCTGCTCACAGCGCTACGAGCAGTACTTC.

The rearrangement uses TRBV5-1 and TRBJ2-7; D gene ambiguous. The CDR3 consists of 12 residues. Germline V gives CDR1 SGHRS, CDR2 YFSETQ. Trimming removed 4 bases at V and 2 bases at J, with 7 bases between. The chain's CDR3 is CASSHGPYEQYF. CDR3 sequence (DNA): TGCGCCAGCAGCCACGGTCCCTACGAGCAGTACTTC.

V gene TRBV5-1 combines with J gene TRBJ2-5, with 7 bases fitting TRBD1. Germline CDR1 is SGHRS and CDR2 is YFSETQ. The CDR3 runs 15 residues. Germline trimming cut 4 bases from V and 3 bases from J; bases unmatched to any gene: 9. The CDR3 bases are TGCGCCAGCAGCCTGGCTGGGACAGAGAAAGAGACCCAGTACTTC. Residues: CASSLAGTEKETQYF.

DNA of the CDR3: TGTGCCAGCAGTTCCTCGGACAGTACTAGCACAGATACGCAGTATTTT. Amino acids: CASSSSDSTSTDTQYF. The rearrangement links TRBV28 to TRBJ2-3, with TRBD1 as a possible D gene (6 bases). Trimming removed 4 bases from V and 0 bases from J, with 14 bases in between. This CDR3 comprises 16 residues. Germline CDR1 is MDHEN and CDR2 is SYDVKM. Full variable domain (missing parts from reference TRBV28 and TRBJ2-3): DVKVTQSSRYLVKRTGEKVFLECVQDMDHENMFWYRQDPGLGLRLIYFSYDVKMKEKGDIPEGYSVSREKKERFSLILESASTNQTSMYLCASSSSDSTSTDTQYFGPGTRLTVL.

The chain carries TRBV10-3 and TRBJ1-1; D unclear. Looked up from germline, CDR1 is ENHRY and CDR2 is SYGVKD. The V end lost 0 bases, the J end lost 1 base, and 9 bases lay between the germline ends. The CDR3 is made up of 15 amino acids. CDR3: CAISESGLTNTEAFF. The CDR3 DNA reads as TGTGCCATCAGTGAGTCAGGGCTCACGAACACTGAAGCTTTCTTT.

CDR3 nucleotide sequence: TGCGCCAGCAGTCCCGAAGGGGGGGGCGCGACTCTTGAGCAGTTCTTC. It translates to CASSPEGGGATLEQFF. J is TRBJ2-1 and V is TRBV4-1, with D maybe TRBD2 (7 bases). The CDR3 is 16 residues long. Germline CDR1 MGHRA, CDR2 YSYEKL. Trimming took 6 bases from V and 9 from J, leaving 24 bases between them.

The chain is built from TRBV10-3 and TRBJ2-3; D possibly corresponds to TRBD2 (5 bases). CDR3 length equals 15 residues. The germline CDR1 and CDR2 sequences are ENHRY and SYGVKD. Trimming removed 6 bases from V and 4 bases from J, with 17 bases in between. Here the CDR3 DNA reads TGTGCCATCAGCGGATCCTCACAGAGGGCAGATACGCAGTATTTT. It translates to CAISGSSQRADTQYF.

The chain has TRBV10-2 and TRBJ2-3; 8 nucleotides match TRBD2. Germline V gene lookup returns CDR1 WSHSY and CDR2 SAAADI. The CDR3 has 14 amino acids. J gave up 0 bases and V 6 bases, and 2 bases lay outside the gene matches. CDR3 in amino acids: CASRPSGSTDTQYF. CDR3 DNA sequence: TGCGCCAGCAGACCTAGCGGGAGCACAGATACGCAGTATTTT.

The chain has TRBV3-1 (or the pseudogene TRBV3-2) and TRBJ2-3, with D tentatively TRBD2 (6 bases). CDR1 and CDR2 (germline): LGHDT, YNNKEL (reference sequence). Trimming took off 0 bases at V and 6 bases at J, with 10 bases between the two ends. The CDR3 contains 14 residues. CDR3 protein: CASSQDLARDTQYF. DNA of the CDR3: TGTGCCAGCAGCCAAGATCTAGCGAGGGATACGCAGTATTTT.